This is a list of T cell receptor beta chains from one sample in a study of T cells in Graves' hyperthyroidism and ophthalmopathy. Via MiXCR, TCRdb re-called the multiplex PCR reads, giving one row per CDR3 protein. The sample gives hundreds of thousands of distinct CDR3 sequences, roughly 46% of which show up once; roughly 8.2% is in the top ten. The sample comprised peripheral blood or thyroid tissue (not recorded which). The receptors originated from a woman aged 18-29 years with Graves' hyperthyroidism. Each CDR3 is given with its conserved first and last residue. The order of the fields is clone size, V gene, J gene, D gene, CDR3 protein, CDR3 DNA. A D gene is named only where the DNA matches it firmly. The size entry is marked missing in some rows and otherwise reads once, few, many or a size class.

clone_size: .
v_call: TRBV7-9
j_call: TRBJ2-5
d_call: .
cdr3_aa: CASIPQSRETQYF
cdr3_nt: TGTGCCAGCATACCACAGAGTCGGGAGACCCAGTACTTC

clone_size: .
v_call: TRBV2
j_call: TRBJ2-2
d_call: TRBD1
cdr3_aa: CASSRRRQGANTGELFF
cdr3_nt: TGTGCCAGCAGCCGTAGAAGGCAGGGGGCGAACACCGGGGAGCTGTTTTTT

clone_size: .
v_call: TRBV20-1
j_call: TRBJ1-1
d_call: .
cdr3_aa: CSAREGAHITEAFF
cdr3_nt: TGCAGTGCTAGAGAGGGGGCGCATATCACTGAAGCTTTCTTT

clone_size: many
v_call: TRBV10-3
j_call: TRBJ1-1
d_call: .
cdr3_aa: CASSAGWGNTEAFF
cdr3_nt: TGTGCCAGCAGTGCAGGGTGGGGCAACACTGAAGCTTTCTTT

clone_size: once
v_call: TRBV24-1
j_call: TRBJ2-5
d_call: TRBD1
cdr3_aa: CATSDASGQGASPQYF
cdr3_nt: TGTGCCACCAGTGATGCCTCGGGACAGGGGGCCTCGCCCCAGTACTTC

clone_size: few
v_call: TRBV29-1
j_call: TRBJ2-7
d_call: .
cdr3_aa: CSALDGPYEQYF
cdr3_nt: TGCAGCGCCCTCGACGGGCCCTACGAGCAGTACTTC

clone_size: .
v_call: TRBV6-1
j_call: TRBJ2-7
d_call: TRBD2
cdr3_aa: CASSASWGEGPYEQYF
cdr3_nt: TGTGCCAGCAGTGCTAGTTGGGGGGAGGGCCCCTACGAGCAGTACTTC

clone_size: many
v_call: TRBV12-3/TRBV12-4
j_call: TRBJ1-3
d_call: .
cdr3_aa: CASSLTRAIYF
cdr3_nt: TGTGCCAGCAGCTTAACGCGGGCCATATATTTT

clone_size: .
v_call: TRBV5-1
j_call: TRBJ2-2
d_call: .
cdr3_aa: CASSLGSAGNTGELFF
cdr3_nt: TGCGCCAGCAGCTTGGGCAGTGCTGGAAACACCGGGGAGCTGTTTTTT

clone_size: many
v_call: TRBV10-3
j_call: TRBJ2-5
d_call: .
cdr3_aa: CAISGQDRFQYF
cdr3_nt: TGTGCCATCAGTGGGCAGGACAGATTCCAGTACTTC

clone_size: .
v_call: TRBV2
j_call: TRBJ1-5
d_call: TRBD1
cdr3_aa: CASTGGQHQHF
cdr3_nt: TGTGCCAGCACAGGGGGACAGCACCAGCATTTT

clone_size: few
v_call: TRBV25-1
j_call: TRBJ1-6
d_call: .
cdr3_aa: CASSGQEGGGYDSYNSPLHF
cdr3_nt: TGTGCCAGCAGTGGACAGGAAGGAGGAGGATACGACTCCTATAATTCACCCCTCCACTTT

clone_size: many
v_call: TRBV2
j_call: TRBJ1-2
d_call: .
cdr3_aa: CASSEAPDGYTF
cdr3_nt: TGTGCCAGCAGTGAGGCCCCTGACGGCTACACCTTC

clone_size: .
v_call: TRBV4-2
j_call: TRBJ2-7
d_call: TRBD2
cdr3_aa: CASSQDYGLAGGPQYF
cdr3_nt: TGTGCCAGCAGCCAAGACTACGGACTAGCGGGAGGACCGCAGTACTTC